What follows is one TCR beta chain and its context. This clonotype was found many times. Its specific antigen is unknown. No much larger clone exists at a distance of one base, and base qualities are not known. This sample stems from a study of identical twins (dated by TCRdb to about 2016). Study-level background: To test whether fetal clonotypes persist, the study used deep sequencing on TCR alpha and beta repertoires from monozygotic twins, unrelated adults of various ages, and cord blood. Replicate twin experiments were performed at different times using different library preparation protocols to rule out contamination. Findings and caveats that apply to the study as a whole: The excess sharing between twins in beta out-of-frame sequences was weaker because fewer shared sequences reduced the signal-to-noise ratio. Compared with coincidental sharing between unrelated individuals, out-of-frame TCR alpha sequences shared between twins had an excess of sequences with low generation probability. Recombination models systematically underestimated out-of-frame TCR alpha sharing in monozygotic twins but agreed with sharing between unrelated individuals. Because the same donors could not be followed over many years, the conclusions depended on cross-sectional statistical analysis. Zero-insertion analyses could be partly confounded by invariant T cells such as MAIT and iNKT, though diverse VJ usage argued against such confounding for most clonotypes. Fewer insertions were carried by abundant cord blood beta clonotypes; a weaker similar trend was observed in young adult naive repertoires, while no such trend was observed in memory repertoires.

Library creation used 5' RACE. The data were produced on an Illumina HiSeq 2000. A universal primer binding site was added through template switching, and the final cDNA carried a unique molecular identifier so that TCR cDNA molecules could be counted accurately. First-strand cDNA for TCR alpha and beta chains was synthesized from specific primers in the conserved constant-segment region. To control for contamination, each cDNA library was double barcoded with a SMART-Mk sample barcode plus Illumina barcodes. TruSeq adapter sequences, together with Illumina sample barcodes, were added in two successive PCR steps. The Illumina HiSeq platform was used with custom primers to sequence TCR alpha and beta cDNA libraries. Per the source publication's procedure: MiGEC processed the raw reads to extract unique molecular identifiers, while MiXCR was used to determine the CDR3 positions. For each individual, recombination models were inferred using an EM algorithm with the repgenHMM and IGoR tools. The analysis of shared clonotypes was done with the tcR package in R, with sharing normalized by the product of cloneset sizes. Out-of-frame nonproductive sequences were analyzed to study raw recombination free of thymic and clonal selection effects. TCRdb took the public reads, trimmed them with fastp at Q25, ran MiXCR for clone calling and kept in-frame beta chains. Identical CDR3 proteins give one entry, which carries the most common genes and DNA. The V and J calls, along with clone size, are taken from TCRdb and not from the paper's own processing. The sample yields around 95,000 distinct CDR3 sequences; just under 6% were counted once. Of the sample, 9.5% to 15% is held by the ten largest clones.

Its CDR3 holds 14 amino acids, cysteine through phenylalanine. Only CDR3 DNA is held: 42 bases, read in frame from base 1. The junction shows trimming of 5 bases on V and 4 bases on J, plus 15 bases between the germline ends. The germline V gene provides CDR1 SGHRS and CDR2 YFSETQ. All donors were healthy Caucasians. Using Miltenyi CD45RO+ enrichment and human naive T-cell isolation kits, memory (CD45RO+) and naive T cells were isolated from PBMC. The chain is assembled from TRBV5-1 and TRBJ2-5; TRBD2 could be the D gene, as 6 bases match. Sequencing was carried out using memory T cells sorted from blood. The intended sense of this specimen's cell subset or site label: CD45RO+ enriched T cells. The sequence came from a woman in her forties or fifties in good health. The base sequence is TGCGCCAGCAGGGAGAGAATCGGGGGAGAGACCCAGTACTTC. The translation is CASRERIGGETQYF.